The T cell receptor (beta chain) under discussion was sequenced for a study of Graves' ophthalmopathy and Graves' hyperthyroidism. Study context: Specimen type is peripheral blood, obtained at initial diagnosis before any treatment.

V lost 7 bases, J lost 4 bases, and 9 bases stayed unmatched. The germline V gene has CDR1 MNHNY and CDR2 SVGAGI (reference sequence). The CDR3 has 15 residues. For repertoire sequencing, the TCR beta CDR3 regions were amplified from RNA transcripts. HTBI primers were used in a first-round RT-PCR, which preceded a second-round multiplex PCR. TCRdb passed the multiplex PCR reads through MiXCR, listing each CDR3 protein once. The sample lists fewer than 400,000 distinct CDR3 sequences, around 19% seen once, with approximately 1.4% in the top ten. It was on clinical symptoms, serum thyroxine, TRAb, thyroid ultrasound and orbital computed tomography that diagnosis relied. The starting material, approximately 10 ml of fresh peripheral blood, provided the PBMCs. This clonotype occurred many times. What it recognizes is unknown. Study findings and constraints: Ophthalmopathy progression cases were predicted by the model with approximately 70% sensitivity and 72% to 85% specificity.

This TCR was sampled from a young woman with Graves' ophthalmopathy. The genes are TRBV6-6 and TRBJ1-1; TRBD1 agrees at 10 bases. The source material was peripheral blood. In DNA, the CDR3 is TGTGCCAGCACGAGAGCGGGACAGGGGACCACTGAAGCTTTCTTT. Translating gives CASTRAGQGTTEAFF.